These T cell receptor beta chains were read from a single sample in a study of blood T cell dynamics during melanoma immunotherapy. Method: immunoSEQ multiplex PCR; TCRdb's copy keeps in-frame clones and lacks some. This table holds around 15,000 clones, more than 75% found once. The material sequenced was blood, taken from a patient treated with checkpoint blockade. These receptors came from a human donor with melanoma. Each CDR3 is given with its conserved first and last residue. Fields, in order: D gene, J gene, V gene, CDR3 DNA, CDR3 protein. The D gene is left open where the match is weak.

d_call: -
j_call: TRBJ1-2
v_call: TRBV6-6
cdr3_nt: TGTGCCAGCAGTTCAAGGACTGCCTATGGCTACACCTTC
cdr3_aa: CASSSRTAYGYTF

d_call: -
j_call: TRBJ2-5
v_call: TRBV5-1
cdr3_nt: TGCGCCAGCAGCTTGGGTGACAGTGGAGAGACCCAGTACTTC
cdr3_aa: CASSLGDSGETQYF

d_call: TRBD2
j_call: TRBJ2-5
v_call: TRBV6-1
cdr3_nt: TGTGCCACGGGGGGACTAGCGGGGAACCAAGAGACCCAGTACTTC
cdr3_aa: CATGGLAGNQETQYF

d_call: -
j_call: TRBJ1-4
v_call: TRBV12-5
cdr3_nt: TGTGCTAGTGGTTTGTATCAGGGAGGTGAAAAACTGTTTTTT
cdr3_aa: CASGLYQGGEKLFF

d_call: -
j_call: TRBJ2-5
v_call: TRBV30
cdr3_nt: TGTGCCTGGAGAGGGACTGGATCCAGAACCCAGTACTTC
cdr3_aa: CAWRGTGSRTQYF

d_call: -
j_call: TRBJ2-5
v_call: TRBV9
cdr3_nt: TGTGCCAGCAGACCCCCGGGGAAGTTTAAAGAGACCCAGTACTTC
cdr3_aa: CASRPPGKFKETQYF

d_call: -
j_call: TRBJ1-1
v_call: TRBV7-9
cdr3_nt: TGTGCCAGCAGCCCTCCGGGACTGGGAACTGAAGCTTTCTTT
cdr3_aa: CASSPPGLGTEAFF

d_call: TRBD1
j_call: TRBJ2-7
v_call: TRBV10-3
cdr3_nt: TGTGCCATCAGTTCACCGGGACAGGGGACTAACGAGCAGTACTTC
cdr3_aa: CAISSPGQGTNEQYF

d_call: TRBD2
j_call: TRBJ2-3
v_call: TRBV27
cdr3_nt: TGTGCCAGCAGGCTAGCGGGGGCCCTCACAGATACGCAGTATTTT
cdr3_aa: CASRLAGALTDTQYF

d_call: -
j_call: TRBJ1-4
v_call: TRBV28
cdr3_nt: TGTGCCAGCAGGGTGGGGGGGAGTAATGAAAAACTGTTTTTT
cdr3_aa: CASRVGGSNEKLFF

d_call: TRBD1
j_call: TRBJ1-3
v_call: TRBV28
cdr3_nt: TGTGCCAGCATTTCAGGGGGCATCTCTGGAAACACCATATATTTT
cdr3_aa: CASISGGISGNTIYF

d_call: -
j_call: TRBJ2-5
v_call: TRBV12-5
cdr3_nt: TGTGCTAGTGGTTTGGTGAGGCAGGGGAATATGGAGACCCAGTACTTC
cdr3_aa: CASGLVRQGNMETQYF

d_call: TRBD1
j_call: TRBJ1-2
v_call: TRBV2
cdr3_nt: TGTGCCAGCAGCGAATCGCGGACAGGGGGCTATGGCTACACCTTC
cdr3_aa: CASSESRTGGYGYTF